A selection of T cell receptor beta chains follows, all from one sample in a study of cytomegalovirus exposure and HLA in healthy donors. This table comes from immunoSEQ multiplex PCR, and its TCRdb copy is limited to in-frame clones, with some not included. The sample holds 150,000 to 200,000 clones; 80% are singletons and the top ten take about 1%. The specimen was PBMCs. The source is a woman between 35 and 50 years old in good health and CMV-seronegative. Both conserved end residues are part of each CDR3. The D gene is left open where the match is weak. Clone size is shown for a subset of rows, as once, few, many or a class of expanded clone.

D,length,size,J,V,CDR3,DNA
.,12,.,TRBJ2-7,TRBV30,CAWSEGGDEQYF,TGTGCCTGGAGTGAGGGCGGGGACGAGCAGTACTTC
TRBD1,14,.,TRBJ2-5,TRBV5-6,CASSLGDRVETQYF,TGTGCCAGCAGCTTGGGGGACAGGGTAGAGACCCAGTACTTC
.,13,.,TRBJ1-2,TRBV30,CAWGGVSGYGYTF,TGTGCCTGGGGCGGGGTTTCGGGCTATGGCTACACCTTC
TRBD1,18,.,TRBJ1-2,TRBV14,CASSRQGVTEVGPYGYTF,TGTGCCAGCAGCCGACAGGGGGTCACGGAAGTTGGGCCCTATGGCTACACCTTC
TRBD2,16,.,TRBJ2-1,TRBV10-3,CAISGGTSGAYNEQFF,TGTGCCATCAGTGGAGGGACTAGCGGGGCCTACAATGAGCAGTTCTTC
.,15,once,TRBJ1-1,TRBV28,CASRPGHTLNTEAFF,TGTGCCAGCAGGCCGGGACACACTTTGAACACTGAAGCTTTCTTT
.,13,few,TRBJ1-2,TRBV4-3,CASSQGGIWGYTF,TGCGCCAGCAGCCAAGGCGGGATCTGGGGCTACACCTTC
TRBD1,15,once,TRBJ1-5,TRBV28,CASSLLGQGGQPQHF,TGTGCCAGCAGTTTATTAGGACAGGGCGGGCAGCCCCAGCATTTT
TRBD1,17,.,TRBJ2-3,TRBV7-2,CASSLAGQGVTTDTQYF,TGTGCCAGCAGCTTAGCCGGACAGGGGGTTACCACAGATACGCAGTATTTT
TRBD1,15,.,TRBJ1-3,TRBV19,CASRTGQGDGNTIYF,TGTGCCAGTAGGACGGGACAGGGGGACGGAAACACCATATATTTT
TRBD2,14,.,TRBJ2-3,TRBV5-4,CASNGGDSTDTQYF,TGTGCCAGCAATGGGGGGGATAGCACAGATACGCAGTATTTT
.,15,.,TRBJ2-5,TRBV25-1,CASSNRGARGETQYF,TGTGCCAGCTCAAATCGGGGGGCGAGGGGTGAGACCCAGTACTTC
TRBD1,13,.,TRBJ1-5,TRBV7-8,CASSLDRRQPQHF,TGTGCCAGCAGCCTGGACAGGAGGCAGCCCCAGCATTTT
.,14,.,TRBJ1-2,TRBV4-3,CASSQEQGTYGYTF,TGCGCCAGCAGCCAAGAACAGGGCACCTATGGCTACACCTTC
TRBD1,15,.,TRBJ1-2,TRBV5-4,CASSPDRDRFYGYTF,TGTGCCAGCAGCCCGGACCGGGACAGATTCTATGGCTACACCTTC
.,16,once,TRBJ2-3,TRBV11-3,CASSPPRRQGVPSPIF,TGTGCCAGCAGCCCTCCTCGTAGGCAGGGTGTTCCATCACCTATTTTT
.,12,.,TRBJ2-3,TRBV7-2,CASSRYMDTQYF,TGTGCCAGCAGCCGTTACATGGATACGCAGTATTTT
TRBD1,16,.,TRBJ1-5,TRBV30,CAWSVPTGGSNQPQHF,TGTGCCTGGAGTGTACCGACAGGGGGTAGCAATCAGCCCCAGCATTTT
TRBD1,14,.,TRBJ1-1,TRBV10-2,CASSRTGGNTEAFF,TGCGCCAGCAGTAGGACAGGGGGTAACACTGAAGCTTTCTTT
.,15,.,TRBJ2-7,TRBV5-4,CASSLQGRKSYEQYF,TGTGCCAGCAGCTTGCAGGGGCGAAAGTCCTACGAGCAGTACTTC
.,14,.,TRBJ1-2,TRBV27,CASSSRDTTAGYTF,TGTGCCAGCAGTTCACGGGACACTACAGCGGGCTACACCTTC
TRBD1,14,.,TRBJ1-2,TRBV18,CASSPGDRASGYTF,TGTGCCAGCTCACCGGGAGACAGGGCGAGCGGCTACACCTTC
TRBD1,15,.,TRBJ2-7,TRBV5-4,CASSPLTGGTREQYF,TGTGCCAGCAGCCCCTTGACAGGGGGGACTCGGGAGCAGTACTTC
.,13,.,TRBJ1-5,TRBV30,CAWSVRGGQPQHF,TGTGCCTGGAGTGTAAGAGGAGGGCAGCCCCAGCATTTT
.,13,.,TRBJ2-2,TRBV7-9,CAPGGPNTGELFF,TGTGCCCCCGGTGGGCCAAACACCGGGGAGCTGTTTTTT
.,14,few,TRBJ1-2,TRBV19,CASSTPPGNYGYTF,TGTGCCAGTAGTACCCCTCCAGGGAACTATGGCTACACCTTC
.,12,.,TRBJ1-2,TRBV6-5,CASTSSGDGYTF,TGTGCCAGCACCTCCTCGGGGGATGGCTACACCTTC